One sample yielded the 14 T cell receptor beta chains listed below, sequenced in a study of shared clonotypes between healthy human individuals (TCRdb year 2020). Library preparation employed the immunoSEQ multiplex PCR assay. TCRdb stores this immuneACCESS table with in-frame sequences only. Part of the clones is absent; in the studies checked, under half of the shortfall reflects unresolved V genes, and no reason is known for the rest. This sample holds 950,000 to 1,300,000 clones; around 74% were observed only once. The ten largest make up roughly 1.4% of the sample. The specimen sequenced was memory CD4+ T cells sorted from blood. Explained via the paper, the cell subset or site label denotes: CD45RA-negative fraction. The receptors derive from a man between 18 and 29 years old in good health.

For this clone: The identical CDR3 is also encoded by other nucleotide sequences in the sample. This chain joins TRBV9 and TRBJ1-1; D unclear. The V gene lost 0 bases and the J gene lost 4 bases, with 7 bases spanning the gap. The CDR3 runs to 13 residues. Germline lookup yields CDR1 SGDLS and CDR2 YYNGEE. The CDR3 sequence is CASSVVTGTEAFF. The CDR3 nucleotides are TGTGCCAGCAGCGTAGTGACCGGCACTGAAGCTTTCTTT.

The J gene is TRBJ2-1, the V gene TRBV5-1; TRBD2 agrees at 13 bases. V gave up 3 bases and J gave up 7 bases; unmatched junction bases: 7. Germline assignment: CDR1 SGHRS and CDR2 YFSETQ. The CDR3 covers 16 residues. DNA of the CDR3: TGCGCCAGCAGCTGGGGACTAGCGGGGATGGGGAATGAGCAGTTCTTC. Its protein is CASSWGLAGMGNEQFF.

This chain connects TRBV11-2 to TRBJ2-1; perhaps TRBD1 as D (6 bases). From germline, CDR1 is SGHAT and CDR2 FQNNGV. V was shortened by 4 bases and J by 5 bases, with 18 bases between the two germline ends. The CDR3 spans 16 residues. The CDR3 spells CASSSTGTPTHNEQFF. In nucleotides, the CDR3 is TGTGCCAGCAGCTCAACCGGGACACCAACCCACAATGAGCAGTTCTTC. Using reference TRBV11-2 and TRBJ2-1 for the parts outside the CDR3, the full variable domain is EAGVAQSPRYKIIEKRQSVAFWCNPISGHATLYWYQQILGQGPKLLIQFQNNGVVDDSQLPKDRFSAERLKGVDSTLKIQPAKLEDSAVYLCASSSTGTPTHNEQFFGPGTRLTVL.

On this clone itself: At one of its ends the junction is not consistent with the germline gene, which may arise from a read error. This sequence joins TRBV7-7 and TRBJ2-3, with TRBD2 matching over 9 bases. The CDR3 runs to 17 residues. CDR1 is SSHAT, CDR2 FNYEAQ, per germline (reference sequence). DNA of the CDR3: TGTGCTAGCAGCCGTTCACCTAGCGGGGAAGCCACAGATACGCAGTATTTT. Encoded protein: CASSRSPSGEATDTQYF.

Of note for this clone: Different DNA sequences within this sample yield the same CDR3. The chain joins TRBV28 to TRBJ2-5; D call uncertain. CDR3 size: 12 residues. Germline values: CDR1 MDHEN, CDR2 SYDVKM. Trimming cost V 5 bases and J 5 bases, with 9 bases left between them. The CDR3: CASSPSRETQYF. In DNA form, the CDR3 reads TGTGCCAGCAGTCCGTCCAGGGAGACCCAGTACTTC.

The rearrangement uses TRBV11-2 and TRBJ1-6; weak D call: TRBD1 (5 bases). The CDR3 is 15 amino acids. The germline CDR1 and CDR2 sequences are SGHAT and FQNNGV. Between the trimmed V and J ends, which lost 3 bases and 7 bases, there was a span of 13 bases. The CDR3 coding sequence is TGTGCCAGCAGCTTTGACCATCAGGGCAATTCACCCCTCCACTTT. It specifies CASSFDHQGNSPLHF.

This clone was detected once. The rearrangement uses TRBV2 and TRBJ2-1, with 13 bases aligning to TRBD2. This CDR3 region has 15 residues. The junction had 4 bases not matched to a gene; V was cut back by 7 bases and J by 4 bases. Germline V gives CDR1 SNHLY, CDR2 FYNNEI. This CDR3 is CASKGTSGAYNEQFF. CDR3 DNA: TGTGCCAGCAAGGGGACTAGCGGGGCATACAATGAGCAGTTCTTC.

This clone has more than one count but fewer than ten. This chain's CDR3 is CASSQESGWGNEQFF. CDR3 sequence (DNA): TGTGCCAGCAGCCAAGAGTCCGGTTGGGGCAATGAGCAGTTCTTC. V gene TRBV14 combines with J gene TRBJ2-1; D gene unclear. From germline, CDR1 is SGHDN and CDR2 FVKESK. V lost 0 bases and J 6 bases, leaving 12 bases between the germline ends. This CDR3 region has 15 residues.

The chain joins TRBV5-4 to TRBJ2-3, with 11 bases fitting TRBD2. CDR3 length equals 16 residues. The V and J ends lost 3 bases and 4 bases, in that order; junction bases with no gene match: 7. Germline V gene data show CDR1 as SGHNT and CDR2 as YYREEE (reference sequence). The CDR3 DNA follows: TGTGCCAGCAGCTGGAGACTAGCGGGAACCGCAGATACGCAGTATTTT. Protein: CASSWRLAGTADTQYF.

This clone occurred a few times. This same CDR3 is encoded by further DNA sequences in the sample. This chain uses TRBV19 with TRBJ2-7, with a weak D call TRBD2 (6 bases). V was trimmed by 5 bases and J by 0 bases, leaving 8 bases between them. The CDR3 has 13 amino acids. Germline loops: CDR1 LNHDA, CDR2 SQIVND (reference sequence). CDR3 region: CASSRGSSYEQYF. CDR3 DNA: TGTGCCAGTAGTCGGGGGAGCTCCTACGAGCAGTACTTC.

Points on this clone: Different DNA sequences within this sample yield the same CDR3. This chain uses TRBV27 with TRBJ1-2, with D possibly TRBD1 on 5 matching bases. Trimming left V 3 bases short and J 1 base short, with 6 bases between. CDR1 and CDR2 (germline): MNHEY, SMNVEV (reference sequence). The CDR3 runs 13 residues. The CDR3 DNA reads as TGTGCCAGCAGTTTGGGGGGTAACTATGGCTACACCTTC. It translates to CASSLGGNYGYTF.

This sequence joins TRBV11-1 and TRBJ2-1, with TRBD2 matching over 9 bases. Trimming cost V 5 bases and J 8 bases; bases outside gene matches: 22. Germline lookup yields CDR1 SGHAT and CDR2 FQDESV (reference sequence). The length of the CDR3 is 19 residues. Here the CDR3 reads CASSTKRWGPGLASYEQFF. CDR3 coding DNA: TGTGCCAGCAGCACAAAAAGGTGGGGACCGGGACTAGCTTCCTATGAGCAGTTCTTC.

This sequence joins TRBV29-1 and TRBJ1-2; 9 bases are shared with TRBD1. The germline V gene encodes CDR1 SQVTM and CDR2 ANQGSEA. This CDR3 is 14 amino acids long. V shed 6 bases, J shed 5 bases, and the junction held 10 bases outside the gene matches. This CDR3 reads CSVRWRTGEYGYTF. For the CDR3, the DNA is TGCAGCGTCCGCTGGCGGACAGGGGAGTATGGCTACACCTTC.

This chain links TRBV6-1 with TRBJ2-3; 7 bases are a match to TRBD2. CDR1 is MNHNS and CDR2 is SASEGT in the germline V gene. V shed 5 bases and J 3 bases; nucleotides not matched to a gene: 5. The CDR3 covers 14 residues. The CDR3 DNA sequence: TGTGCCAGCAGTAAAAGCGGGGCAACAGATACGCAGTATTTT. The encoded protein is CASSKSGATDTQYF.